This TCR beta chain was captured in a study of shared clonotypes between healthy human individuals. Notes on the study in general: Memory subsets generally showed smaller estimated richness than naive subsets did.

Healthy HIV-negative adults with no recent acute infections or vaccinations were recruited as donors. V shed 0 bases and J shed 13 bases, with 14 bases lying between them. The germline gives CDR1 SGHAT, CDR2 FQNNGV. This CDR3 has 13 residues. DNA at approximately 200 ng, tens of thousands of T cell genomes, went into sorted-subset replicate PCRs. Data came from immunoSEQ multiplex PCR; TCRdb stores just in-frame clones and leaves some out. Among millions of clones listed, around nine tenths were seen once. Notes on this clone: Its antigen is still unknown.

This chain links TRBV11-2 with TRBJ2-3, with D possibly matching TRBD1 (5 bases). The sequence was collected from a man aged 18-30 years in good health. The sequencing sample was made of naive CD4+ T cells sorted from blood. The subset was: CD45RA+ positively selected. The CDR3 protein is CASSLDWGSVEYF. For the CDR3, the DNA is TGTGCCAGCAGCTTAGATTGGGGCAGCGTTGAGTATTTT.